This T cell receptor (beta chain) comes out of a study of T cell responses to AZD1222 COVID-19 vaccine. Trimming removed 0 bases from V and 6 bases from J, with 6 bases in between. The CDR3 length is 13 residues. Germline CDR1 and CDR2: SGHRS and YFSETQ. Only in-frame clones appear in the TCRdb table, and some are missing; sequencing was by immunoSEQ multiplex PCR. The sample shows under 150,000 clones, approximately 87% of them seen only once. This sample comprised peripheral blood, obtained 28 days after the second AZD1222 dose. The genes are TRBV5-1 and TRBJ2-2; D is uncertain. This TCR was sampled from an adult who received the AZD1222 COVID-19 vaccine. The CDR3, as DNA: TGCGCCAGCAGCTTGGGGGCGGCCGGGGAGCTGTTTTTT. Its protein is CASSLGAAGELFF.